This entry lists 20 T cell receptor beta chains sequenced from one sample in a study of blood T cell repertoires in COVID-19. Sequencing used immunoSEQ multiplex PCR; TCRdb keeps in-frame clones, though not all of them. The table shows roughly 480,000 clones, with about 91% occurring only once. Input material: peripheral blood. The receptors were sampled from a man aged 18 to 30 with COVID-19, enrolled during active disease.

The V gene is TRBV4-2, the J gene TRBJ2-1, with TRBD2 identical over 7 bases. The CDR3 spans 14 residues. The junction had 5 bases not matched to a gene; V was cut back by 1 base and J by 8 bases. Germline V gives CDR1 LGHNA, CDR2 YNFKEQ. CDR3 residues: CASSQGGEGYEQFF. The CDR3 DNA reads as TGTGCCAGCAGCCAAGGGGGGGAGGGTTATGAGCAGTTCTTC.

In this sample, this clone turned up a few times. The chain recombines TRBV11-2 with TRBJ1-1; D remains unclear. The CDR3 contains 14 residues. Trimming removed 1 base at V and 7 bases at J, with 13 bases between. The germline gives CDR1 SGHAT, CDR2 FQNNGV. The CDR3 bases are TGTGCCAGCAGCTTAGTATCGTCGGCGGTTGAAGCTTTCTTT. Amino acids: CASSLVSSAVEAFF.

This rearrangement joins TRBV21-1 to TRBJ1-2; the listed D gene, TRBD1, was not tested against the DNA. TRBV21-1 is a pseudogene locus. The CDR3 extends over 13 amino acids. The CDR3 protein is CARMSLPGVGYTF. Written as DNA, the CDR3 is TGTGCCAGGATGAGTTTGCCAGGGGTTGGCTACACCTTC.

The V gene is TRBV27, the J gene TRBJ1-6; TRBD1 matches 7 bases. This CDR3 is 14 amino acids long. V shed 4 bases and J 10 bases; nucleotides not matched to a gene: 7. The V gene's germline CDR1 is MNHEY and CDR2 SMNVEV (reference sequence). The CDR3 nucleotides are TGTGCCAGCAGTTACGACAGGGCGCGCTCACCCCTCCACTTT. Translation gives CASSYDRARSPLHF.

J is TRBJ2-1 and V is TRBV18, with D possibly matching TRBD1 (6 bases). This CDR3 region has 14 residues. Germline V lookup: CDR1 KGHSH, CDR2 LQKENI. The V end lost 0 bases, the J end lost 8 bases, and 11 bases lay between the germline ends. CDR3 in DNA: TGTGCCAGCTCACCACCGGAACAGGGCTATGAGCAGTTCTTC. Its protein product is CASSPPEQGYEQFF.

The CDR3 DNA follows: TGTGCCAGCAGCCAACGGGGACAGTCCAGTGAAAAACTGTTTTTT. This encodes CASSQRGQSSEKLFF. V and J are TRBV7-9 and TRBJ1-4; 7 bases map to TRBD1. J gave up 7 bases and V 5 bases, and 10 bases lay outside the gene matches. This CDR3 contains 15 residues. In germline, CDR1 is SEHNR, CDR2 FQNEAQ (reference sequence).

The chain uses TRBV27 and TRBJ2-3; TRBD2 aligns across 9 bases. Germline V gives CDR1 MNHEY, CDR2 SMNVEV (reference sequence). With V trimmed by 2 bases and J by 0 bases, 3 bases remained unmatched. The CDR3 consists of 16 residues. DNA for the CDR3: TGTGCCAGCAGTTTAGGGGCGGGAGGGAGCACAGATACGCAGTATTTT. It translates to CASSLGAGGSTDTQYF.

This sequence joins TRBV15 and TRBJ1-1, with a possible D match to TRBD1 (5 bases). There are 13 residues in the CDR3. Germline V gene data show CDR1 as LNHNV and CDR2 as YYDKDF (reference sequence). Trimming removed 5 bases at V and 6 bases at J, with 13 bases between. CDR3 residues: CATSRTDSPEAFF. In DNA form, the CDR3 reads TGTGCCACCAGCCGAACAGACAGTCCTGAAGCTTTCTTT.

The chain recombines TRBV6-5 with TRBJ1-1; D may be TRBD1 (5 bases). The CDR3 length is 14 residues. CDR1 is MNHEY, CDR2 SVGAGI, per germline. The V end was cut by 5 bases, the J end by 1 base, with 11 bases between. The DNA of the CDR3 is TGTGCCAGCAGTCGCGACGGGGGGAACACTGAAGCTTTCTTT. Its protein is CASSRDGGNTEAFF.

This chain uses TRBV19 with TRBJ2-5; D is unclear. From germline, CDR1 is LNHDA and CDR2 SQIVND (reference sequence). This CDR3 is built from 13 residues. V lost 5 bases and J lost 7, with 14 bases in between. CDR3: CASSHRVLGTQYF. CDR3 nucleotide sequence: TGTGCCAGTAGTCACCGGGTCCTAGGGACCCAGTACTTC.

This sequence joins TRBV4-2 and TRBJ2-1, with D maybe TRBD2 (5 bases). This CDR3 is built from 18 residues. CDR1 is LGHNA, CDR2 YNFKEQ, per germline. Trimming cost V 4 bases and J 0 bases, with 19 bases left between them. The CDR3 region is CASSLISSSSSSYNEQFF. Here the CDR3 DNA reads TGTGCCAGCAGCCTCATCTCCTCTAGCTCCAGCTCCTACAATGAGCAGTTCTTC.

The chain employs TRBV5-1 and TRBJ2-7, with 9 bases lining up with TRBD2. CDR1 and CDR2 from the germline V gene are SGHRS and YFSETQ. Trimming at V came to 0 bases and at J to 4 bases, leaving 2 bases not matched to a gene. The CDR3 has 14 amino acids. CDR3 bases: TGCGCCAGCAGCTTGGCGCTAGCGGGGTACGAGCAGTACTTC. Protein: CASSLALAGYEQYF.

Details on this clone: The sample carries other DNA sequences with the same CDR3. The rearrangement links TRBV6-4 to TRBJ2-1, with D maybe TRBD2 (5 bases). With 5 bases removed from V and 0 bases from J, the gap between germline ends came to 5 bases. The CDR3 consists of 13 residues. Germline V gives CDR1 MRHNA, CDR2 SNTAGT. For the CDR3, the DNA is TGTGCCAGCAGTAGCGGCTCCTACAATGAGCAGTTCTTC. Its protein product is CASSSGSYNEQFF.

The chain recombines TRBV3-1 (or the pseudogene TRBV3-2) with TRBJ2-6; D call uncertain. This CDR3 has 17 amino acids. CDR1 and CDR2 (germline): LGHDT, YNNKEL (reference sequence). V lost 2 bases and J lost 2, with 13 bases in between. Here the CDR3 DNA reads TGTGCCAGCAGCCAACATCGTAGTGGAGCTGGGGCCAACGTCCTGACTTTC. It codes for CASSQHRSGAGANVLTF.

The rearrangement uses TRBV19 and TRBJ1-4; D unresolved. From germline, CDR1 is LNHDA and CDR2 SQIVND (reference sequence). The CDR3 spans 13 residues. Trimming took 4 bases from V and 8 from J, leaving 11 bases between them. The CDR3 region has the DNA TGTGCCAGTAGTAGGGAGACTTACGAAAAACTGTTTTTT. It translates to CASSRETYEKLFF. The full variable domain, with the rest looked up from reference TRBV19 and TRBJ1-4, is DGGITQSPKYLFRKEGQNVTLSCEQNLNHDAMYWYRQDPGQGLRLIYYSQIVNDFQKGDIAEGYSVSREKKESFPLTVTSAQKNPTAFYLCASSRETYEKLFFGSGTQLSVL.

The chain couples TRBV13 to TRBJ1-5, with no clear D. The germline V gene has CDR1 PRHDT and CDR2 FYEKMQ (reference sequence). V was cut by 5 bases and J by 1 base, with 3 bases left in between. This CDR3 has 12 amino acids. The CDR3 region is CASSLSNQPQHF. Written as DNA, the CDR3 is TGTGCCAGCAGCCTGAGCAATCAGCCCCAGCATTTT.

CDR3 nucleotides: TGTGCCAGCAGCCCTCGACTAGCGGGGGTGGCCGGGGAGCTGTTTTTT. Its protein is CASSPRLAGVAGELFF. This sequence joins TRBV7-9 and TRBJ2-2; 12 bases match TRBD2. The germline V gene has CDR1 SEHNR and CDR2 FQNEAQ (reference sequence). This CDR3 has 16 amino acids. Trimming at V came to 5 bases and at J to 6 bases, leaving 7 bases not matched to a gene. Full variable domain (remainder filled in from reference TRBV7-9 and TRBJ2-2): DTGVSQNPRHKITKRGQNVTFRCDPISEHNRLYWYRQTLGQGPEFLTYFQNEAQLEKSRLLSDRFSAERPKGSFSTLEIQRTEQGDSAMYLCASSPRLAGVAGELFFGEGSRLTVL.

This sequence joins TRBV11-2 and TRBJ2-3; no clear D gene. This CDR3 is 15 amino acids long. Germline V gene lookup returns CDR1 SGHAT and CDR2 FQNNGV. Trimming took off 5 bases at V and 4 bases at J, with 16 bases between the two ends. DNA of the CDR3: TGTGCCAGCAGCCCCTTGGCCGGAGATCCAGATACGCAGTATTTT. Encoded protein: CASSPLAGDPDTQYF. Together with reference TRBV11-2 and TRBJ2-3, the CDR3 gives the full variable domain: EAGVAQSPRYKIIEKRQSVAFWCNPISGHATLYWYQQILGQGPKLLIQFQNNGVVDDSQLPKDRFSAERLKGVDSTLKIQPAKLEDSAVYLCASSPLAGDPDTQYFGPGTRLTVL.

V usage is TRBV2 and J usage is TRBJ1-2, with no clear D. Germline assignment: CDR1 SNHLY and CDR2 FYNNEI. Trimming took off 1 base at V and 2 bases at J, with 11 bases between the two ends. The CDR3 extends over 15 amino acids. The CDR3: CASSEGVEANYGYTF. In DNA, the CDR3 is TGTGCCAGCAGTGAAGGAGTGGAGGCCAACTATGGCTACACCTTC.

The chain has TRBV30 and TRBJ1-5; weak D call: TRBD1 (5 bases). V lost 0 bases and J lost 7, with 13 bases in between. CDR3 length equals 14 residues. Per the germline V gene, CDR1 is GTSNPN and CDR2 is SVGIG (reference sequence). In nucleotides, the CDR3 is TGTGCCTGGAGTGTAAGGAGGGGTGGCCAGCCCCAGCATTTT. Protein sequence: CAWSVRRGGQPQHF.